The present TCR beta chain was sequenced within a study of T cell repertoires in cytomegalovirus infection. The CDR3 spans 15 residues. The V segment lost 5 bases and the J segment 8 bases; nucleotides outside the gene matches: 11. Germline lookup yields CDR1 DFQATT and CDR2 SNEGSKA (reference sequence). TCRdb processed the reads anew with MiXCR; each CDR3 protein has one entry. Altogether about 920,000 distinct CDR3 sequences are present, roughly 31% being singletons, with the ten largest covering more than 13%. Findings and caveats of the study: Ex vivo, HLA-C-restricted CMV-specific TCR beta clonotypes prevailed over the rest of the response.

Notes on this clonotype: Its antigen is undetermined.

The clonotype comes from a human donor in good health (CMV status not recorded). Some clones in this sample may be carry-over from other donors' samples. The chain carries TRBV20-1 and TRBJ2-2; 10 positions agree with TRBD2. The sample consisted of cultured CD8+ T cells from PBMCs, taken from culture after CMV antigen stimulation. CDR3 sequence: CSAPRTSGKGGELFF. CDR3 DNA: TGCAGTGCTCCTCGGACTAGCGGCAAGGGAGGGGAGCTGTTTTTT.